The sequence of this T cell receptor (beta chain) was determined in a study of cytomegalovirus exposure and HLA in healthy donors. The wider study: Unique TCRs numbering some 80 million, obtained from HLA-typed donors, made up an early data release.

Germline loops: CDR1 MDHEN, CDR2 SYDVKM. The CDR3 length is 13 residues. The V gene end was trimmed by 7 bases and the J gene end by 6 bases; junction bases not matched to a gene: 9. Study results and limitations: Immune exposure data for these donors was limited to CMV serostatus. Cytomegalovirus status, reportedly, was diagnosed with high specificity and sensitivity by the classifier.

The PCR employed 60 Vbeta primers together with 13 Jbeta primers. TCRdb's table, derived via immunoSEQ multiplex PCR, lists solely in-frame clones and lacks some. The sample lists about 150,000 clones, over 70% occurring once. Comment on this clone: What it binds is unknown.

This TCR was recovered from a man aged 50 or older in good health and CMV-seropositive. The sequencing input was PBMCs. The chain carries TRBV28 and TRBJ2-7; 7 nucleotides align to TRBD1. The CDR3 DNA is TGTGCCAGCACCTCTCAGGCAGGGGGCGAGCAGTACTTC. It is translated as CASTSQAGGEQYF.